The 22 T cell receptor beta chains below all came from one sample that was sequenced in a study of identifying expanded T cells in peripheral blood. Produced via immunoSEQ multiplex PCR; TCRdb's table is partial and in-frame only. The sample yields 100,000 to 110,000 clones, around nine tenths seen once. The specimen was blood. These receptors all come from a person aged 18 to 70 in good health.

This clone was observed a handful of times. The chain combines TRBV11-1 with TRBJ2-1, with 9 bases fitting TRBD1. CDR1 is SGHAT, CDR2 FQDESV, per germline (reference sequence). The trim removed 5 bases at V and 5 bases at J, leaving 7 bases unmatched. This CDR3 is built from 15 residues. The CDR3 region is CASSPSRDRDNEQFF. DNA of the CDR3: TGTGCCAGCAGCCCTAGCAGGGACAGGGACAATGAGCAGTTCTTC.

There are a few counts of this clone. CDR3 residues: CASTAGLSGNTIYF. The CDR3 nucleotides read TGTGCCAGCACGGCCGGGCTTTCTGGAAACACCATATATTTT. The chain has TRBV2 and TRBJ1-3; D call uncertain. The CDR3 runs to 14 residues. Between the trimmed V and J ends, which lost 7 bases and 1 base, there was a span of 11 bases. Germline-derived CDR1 and CDR2 are SNHLY and FYNNEI.

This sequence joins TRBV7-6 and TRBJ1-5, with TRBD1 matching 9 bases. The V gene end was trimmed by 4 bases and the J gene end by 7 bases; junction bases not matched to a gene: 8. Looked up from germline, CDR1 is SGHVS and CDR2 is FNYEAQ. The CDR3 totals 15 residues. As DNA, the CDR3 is TGTGCCAGCAGCTGGACCGGACAGGGGTACCAGCCCCAGCATTTT. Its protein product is CASSWTGQGYQPQHF.

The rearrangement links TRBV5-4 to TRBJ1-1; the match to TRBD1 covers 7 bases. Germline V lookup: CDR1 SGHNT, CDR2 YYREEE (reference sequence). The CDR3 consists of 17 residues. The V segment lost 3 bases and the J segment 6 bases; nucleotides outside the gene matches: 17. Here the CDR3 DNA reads TGTGCCAGCAGCTCTCCCCCGGGACAGACTGTCGTGGCTGAAGCTTTCTTT. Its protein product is CASSSPPGQTVVAEAFF.

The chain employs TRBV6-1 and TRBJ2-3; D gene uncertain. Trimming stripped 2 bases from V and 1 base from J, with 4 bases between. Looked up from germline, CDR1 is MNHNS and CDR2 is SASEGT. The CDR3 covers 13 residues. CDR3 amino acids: CASSEQGTDTQYF. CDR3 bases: TGTGCCAGCAGTGAACAGGGCACAGATACGCAGTATTTT.

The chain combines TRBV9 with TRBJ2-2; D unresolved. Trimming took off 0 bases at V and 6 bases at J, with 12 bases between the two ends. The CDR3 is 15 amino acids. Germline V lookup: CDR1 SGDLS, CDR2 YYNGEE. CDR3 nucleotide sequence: TGTGCCAGCAGCGTAGACTCCTATGGGGCCGGGGAGCTGTTTTTT. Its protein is CASSVDSYGAGELFF.

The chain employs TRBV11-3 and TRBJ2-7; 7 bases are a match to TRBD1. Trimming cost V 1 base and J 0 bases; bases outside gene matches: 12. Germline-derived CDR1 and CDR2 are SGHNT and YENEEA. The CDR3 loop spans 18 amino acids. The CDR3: CASSLVKTGQKGSYEQYF. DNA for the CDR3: TGTGCCAGCAGCTTAGTCAAGACAGGGCAGAAGGGCTCCTACGAGCAGTACTTC.

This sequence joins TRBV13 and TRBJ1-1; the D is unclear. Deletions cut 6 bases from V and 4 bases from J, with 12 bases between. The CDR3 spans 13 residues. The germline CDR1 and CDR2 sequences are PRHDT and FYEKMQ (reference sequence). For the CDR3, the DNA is TGTGCCAGCAGTTTCGGGGTAGGCACTGAAGCTTTCTTT. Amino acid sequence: CASSFGVGTEAFF.

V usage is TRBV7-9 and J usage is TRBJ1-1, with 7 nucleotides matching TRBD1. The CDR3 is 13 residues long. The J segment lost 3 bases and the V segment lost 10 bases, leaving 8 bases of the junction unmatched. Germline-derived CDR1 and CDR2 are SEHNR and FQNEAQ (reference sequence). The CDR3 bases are TGTGCCACCCGAGAGGGACAGCACACTGAAGCTTTCTTT. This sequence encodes CATREGQHTEAFF.

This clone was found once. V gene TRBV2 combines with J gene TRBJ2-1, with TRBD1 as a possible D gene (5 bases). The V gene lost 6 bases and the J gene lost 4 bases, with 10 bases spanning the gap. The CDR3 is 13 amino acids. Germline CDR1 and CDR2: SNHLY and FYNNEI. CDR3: CASRKDSYNEQFF. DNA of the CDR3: TGTGCCAGCAGGAAAGACAGTTACAATGAGCAGTTCTTC. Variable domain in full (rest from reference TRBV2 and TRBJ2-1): EPEVTQTPSHQVTQMGQEVILRCVPISNHLYFYWYRQILGQKVEFLVSFYNNEISEKSEIFDDQFSVERPDGSNFTLKIRSTKLEDSAMYFCASRKDSYNEQFFGPGTRLTVL.

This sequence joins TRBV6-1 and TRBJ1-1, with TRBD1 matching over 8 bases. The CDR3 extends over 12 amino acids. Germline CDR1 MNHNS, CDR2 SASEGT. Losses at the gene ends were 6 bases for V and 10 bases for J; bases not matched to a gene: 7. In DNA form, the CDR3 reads TGTGCCAGCAGAACAGAGGACAGGGCAGCTTTCTTT. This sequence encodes CASRTEDRAAFF.

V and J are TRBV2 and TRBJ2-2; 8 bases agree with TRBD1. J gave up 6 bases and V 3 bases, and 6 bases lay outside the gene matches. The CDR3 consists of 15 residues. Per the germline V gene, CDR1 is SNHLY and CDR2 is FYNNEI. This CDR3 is CASSDRTGSPGELFF. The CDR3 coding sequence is TGTGCCAGCAGTGACCGGACAGGGTCCCCCGGGGAGCTGTTTTTT. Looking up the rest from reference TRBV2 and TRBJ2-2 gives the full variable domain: EPEVTQTPSHQVTQMGQEVILRCVPISNHLYFYWYRQILGQKVEFLVSFYNNEISEKSEIFDDQFSVERPDGSNFTLKIRSTKLEDSAMYFCASSDRTGSPGELFFGEGSRLTVL.

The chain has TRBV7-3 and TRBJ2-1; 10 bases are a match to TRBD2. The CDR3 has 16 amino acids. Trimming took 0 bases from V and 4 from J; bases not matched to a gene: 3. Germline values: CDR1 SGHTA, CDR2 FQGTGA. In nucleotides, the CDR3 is TGTGCCAGCAGCTTAACTGGGACTAGCGAATACAATGAGCAGTTCTTC. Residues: CASSLTGTSEYNEQFF. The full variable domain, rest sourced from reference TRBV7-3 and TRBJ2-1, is GAGVSQTPSNKVTEKGKYVELRCDPISGHTALYWYRQSLGQGPEFLIYFQGTGAADDSGLPNDRFFAVRPEGSVSTLKIQRTERGDSAVYLCASSLTGTSEYNEQFFGPGTRLTVL.

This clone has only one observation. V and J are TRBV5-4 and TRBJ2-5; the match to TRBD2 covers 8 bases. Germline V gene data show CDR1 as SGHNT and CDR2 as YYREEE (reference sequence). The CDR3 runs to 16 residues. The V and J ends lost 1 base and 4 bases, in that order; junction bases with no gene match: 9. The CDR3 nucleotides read TGTGCCAGCAGCTTGAGGGCGACGGGAGGGGGAGAGACCCAGTACTTC. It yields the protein CASSLRATGGGETQYF.

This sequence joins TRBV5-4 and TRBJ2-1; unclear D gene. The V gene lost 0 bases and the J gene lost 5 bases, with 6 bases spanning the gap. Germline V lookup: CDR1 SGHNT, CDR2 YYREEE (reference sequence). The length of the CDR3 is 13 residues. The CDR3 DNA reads TGTGCCAGCAGCTTGGTCCAGAACAATGAGCAGTTCTTC. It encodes CASSLVQNNEQFF.

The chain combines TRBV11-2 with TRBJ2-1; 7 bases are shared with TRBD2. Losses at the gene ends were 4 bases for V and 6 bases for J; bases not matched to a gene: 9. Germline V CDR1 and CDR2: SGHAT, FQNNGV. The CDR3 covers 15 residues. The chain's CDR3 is CASSSPSGAGNEQFF. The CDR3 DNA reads TGTGCCAGCAGCTCGCCAAGCGGGGCGGGCAATGAGCAGTTCTTC.

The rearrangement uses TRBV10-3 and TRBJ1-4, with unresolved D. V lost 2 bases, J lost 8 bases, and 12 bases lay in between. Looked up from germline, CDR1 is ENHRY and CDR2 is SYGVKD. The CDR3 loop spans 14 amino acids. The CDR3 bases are TGTGCCATCAGTGAGGCGACCGGAGGGGAAAAACTGTTTTTT. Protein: CAISEATGGEKLFF.

In nucleotides, the CDR3 is TGCGCCAGCAGCCAGAGGGGGAACAGGGGGAACACTGAAGCTTTCTTT. This translates into CASSQRGNRGNTEAFF. The genes are TRBV5-1 and TRBJ1-1; 7 nucleotides match TRBD1. The CDR3 has 16 amino acids. The germline CDR1 and CDR2 sequences are SGHRS and YFSETQ. With V trimmed by 4 bases and J by 1 base, 10 bases remained unmatched. The full variable domain, completed using reference TRBV5-1 and TRBJ1-1, is KAGVTQTPRYLIKTRGQQVTLSCSPISGHRSVSWYQQTPGQGLQFLFEYFSETQRNKGNFPGRFSGRQFSNSRSEMNVSTLELGDSALYLCASSQRGNRGNTEAFFGQGTRLTVV.

DNA of the CDR3: TGTGCCAGCAGCTTACGTCGGGGACACAACACCGGGGAGCTGTTTTTT. Protein product: CASSLRRGHNTGELFF. This rearrangement joins TRBV7-8 to TRBJ2-2; TRBD1 is a possible D gene (6 bases). V lost 2 bases and J 2 bases, leaving 12 bases between the germline ends. CDR1 and CDR2 from the germline V gene are SGHVS and FQNEAQ. The CDR3 consists of 16 residues.

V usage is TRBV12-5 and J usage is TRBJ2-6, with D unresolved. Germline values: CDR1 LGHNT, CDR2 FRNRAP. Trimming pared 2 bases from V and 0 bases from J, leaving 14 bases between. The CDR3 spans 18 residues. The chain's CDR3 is CASGLIVQPVSGANVLTF. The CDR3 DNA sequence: TGTGCTAGTGGTTTGATAGTACAGCCTGTCTCTGGGGCCAACGTCCTGACTTTC.

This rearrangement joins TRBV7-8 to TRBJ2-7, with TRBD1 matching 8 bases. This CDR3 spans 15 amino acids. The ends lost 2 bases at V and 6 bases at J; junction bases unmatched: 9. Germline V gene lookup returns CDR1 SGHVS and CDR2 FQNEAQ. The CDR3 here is CASSLRGPGGGEQYF. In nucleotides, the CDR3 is TGTGCCAGCAGCTTAAGAGGTCCAGGGGGCGGCGAGCAGTACTTC. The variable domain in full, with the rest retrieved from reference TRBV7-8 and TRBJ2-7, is GAGVSQSPRYKVAKRGQDVALRCDPISGHVSLFWYQQALGQGPEFLTYFQNEAQLDKSGLPSDRFFAERPEGSVSTLKIQRTQQEDSAVYLCASSLRGPGGGEQYFGPGTRLTVT.

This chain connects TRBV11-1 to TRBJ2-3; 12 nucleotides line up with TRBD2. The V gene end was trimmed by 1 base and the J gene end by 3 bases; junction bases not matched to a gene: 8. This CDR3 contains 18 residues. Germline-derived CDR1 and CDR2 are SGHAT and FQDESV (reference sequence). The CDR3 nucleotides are TGTGCCAGCAGCTTAGGATTACTAGCGGGAGGAGTTACAGATACGCAGTATTTT. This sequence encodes CASSLGLLAGGVTDTQYF.